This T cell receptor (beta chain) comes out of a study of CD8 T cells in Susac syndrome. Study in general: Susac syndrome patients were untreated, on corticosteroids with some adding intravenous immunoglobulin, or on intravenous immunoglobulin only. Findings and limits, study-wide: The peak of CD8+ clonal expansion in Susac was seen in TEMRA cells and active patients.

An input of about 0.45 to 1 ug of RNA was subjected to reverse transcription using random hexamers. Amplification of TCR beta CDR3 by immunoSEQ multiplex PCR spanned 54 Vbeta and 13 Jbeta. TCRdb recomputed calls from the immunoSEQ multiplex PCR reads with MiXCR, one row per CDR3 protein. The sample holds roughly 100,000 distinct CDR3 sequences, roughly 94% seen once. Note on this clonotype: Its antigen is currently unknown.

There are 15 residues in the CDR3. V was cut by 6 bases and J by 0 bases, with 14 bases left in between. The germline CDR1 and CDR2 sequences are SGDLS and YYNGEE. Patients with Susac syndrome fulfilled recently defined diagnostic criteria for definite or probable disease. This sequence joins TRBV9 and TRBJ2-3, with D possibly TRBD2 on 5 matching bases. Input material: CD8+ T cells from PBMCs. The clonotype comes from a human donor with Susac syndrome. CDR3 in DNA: TGTGCCAGCACCCCTGAGGGCACTAGCACAGATACGCAGTATTTT. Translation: CASTPEGTSTDTQYF.